Following are 2 T cell receptor beta chains from one sample sequenced in a study of glioma-infiltrating T cells. TCR alpha and beta CDR3 regions were amplified from RNA using iRepertoire nested multiplex PCR. TCRdb fed the multiplex PCR reads into MiXCR, producing one record per CDR3 protein. Of a few hundred thousand distinct CDR3 sequences listed, roughly two fifths were seen once; the top ten hold about 11%. The sequencing sample was made of glioma tissue, nonneoplastic brain tissue, or PBMCs (not recorded which). Receptor source: a human donor with low-grade glioma or glioblastoma, undergoing nonglioma brain surgery, or in good health (not recorded which).

DNA for the CDR3: TGTGCCAGCGCCCACGGCGCCGGAGCAGGCGAGCAGTTCTTC. As protein: CASAHGAGAGEQFF. The chain recombines TRBV25-1 with TRBJ2-1; D unresolved. V shed 8 bases and J shed 10 bases, with 21 bases lying between them. The germline gives CDR1 MGHDK, CDR2 SYGVNS. The CDR3 is 14 amino acids.

This clonotype was observed many times. This chain uses TRBV27 with TRBJ2-1; D call uncertain. V was trimmed by 0 bases and J by 4 bases, leaving 10 bases between them. The germline V gene has CDR1 MNHEY and CDR2 SMNVEV (reference sequence). The CDR3 runs to 15 residues. This chain's CDR3 is CASSLSGHEYNEQFF. In nucleotides, the CDR3 is TGTGCCAGCAGTTTATCAGGGCATGAATACAATGAGCAGTTCTTC.